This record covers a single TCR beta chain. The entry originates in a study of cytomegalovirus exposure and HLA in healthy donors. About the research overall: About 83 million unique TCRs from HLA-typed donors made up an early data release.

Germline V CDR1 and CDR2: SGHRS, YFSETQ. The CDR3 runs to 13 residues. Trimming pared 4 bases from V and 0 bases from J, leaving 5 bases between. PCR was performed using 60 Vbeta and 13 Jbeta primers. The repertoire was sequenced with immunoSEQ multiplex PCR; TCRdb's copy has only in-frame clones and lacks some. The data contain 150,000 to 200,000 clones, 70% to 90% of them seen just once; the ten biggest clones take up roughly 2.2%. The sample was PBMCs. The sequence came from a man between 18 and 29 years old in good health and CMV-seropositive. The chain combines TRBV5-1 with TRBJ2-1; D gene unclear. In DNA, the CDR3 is TGCGCCAGCAGCGGTAGCTCCTACAATGAGCAGTTCTTC. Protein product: CASSGSSYNEQFF. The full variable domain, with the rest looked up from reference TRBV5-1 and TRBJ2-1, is KAGVTQTPRYLIKTRGQQVTLSCSPISGHRSVSWYQQTPGQGLQFLFEYFSETQRNKGNFPGRFSGRQFSNSRSEMNVSTLELGDSALYLCASSGSSYNEQFFGPGTRLTVL.